The 8 T cell receptor beta chains below were found in one sample sequenced in a study of metastatic and nonmetastatic thyroid tumors. No patient had received any treatment before thyroid surgery. Using MiXCR, TCRdb re-called clones from the PCR reads. The table lists 4,000 to 5,500 clones, approximately 23% of them singletons. Input material: tumor tissue. The receptors originated from a male donor with papillary thyroid cancer or a benign thyroid nodule (not recorded which). Some clones in this sample may be carry-over from other donors' samples.

The genes are TRBV20-1 and TRBJ2-3, with a tentative D call TRBD2 (5 bases). The CDR3 is made up of 16 amino acids. Trimming removed 1 base at V and 8 bases at J, with 22 bases between. Germline values: CDR1 DFQATT, CDR2 SNEGSKA (reference sequence). The CDR3 here is CSARVPLLTPRVTQYF. The CDR3 nucleotides are TGCAGTGCTAGAGTGCCGCTGTTAACTCCGAGGGTTACGCAGTATTTT.

This chain connects TRBV4-3 to TRBJ2-2; 11 positions agree with TRBD2. The CDR3 has 15 residues. V gave up 7 bases and J gave up 4 bases; unmatched junction bases: 5. Germline V gene data show CDR1 as LGHNA and CDR2 as YSLEER. The CDR3 sequence is CASKYTSGSTGELFF. Here the CDR3 DNA reads TGCGCCAGCAAGTACACTAGCGGGAGCACCGGGGAGCTGTTTTTT.

The chain carries TRBV5-1 and TRBJ2-7; TRBD1 matches 8 bases. V was clipped by 0 bases and J by 0 bases; unmatched bases: 5. This CDR3 contains 16 residues. Germline assignment: CDR1 SGHRS and CDR2 YFSETQ. The CDR3 reads CASSLASGTGSYEQYF. The CDR3 bases are TGCGCCAGCAGCTTGGCGTCCGGGACAGGCTCCTACGAGCAGTACTTC.

This clone was seen only a few times. This chain connects TRBV28 to TRBJ1-2, with 7 bases lining up with TRBD1. The germline V gene encodes CDR1 MDHEN and CDR2 SYDVKM. V dropped 5 bases and J dropped 7; count of bases not matched to a gene: 1. The CDR3 runs to 11 residues. The CDR3 is CASSDRVGYTF. The CDR3 nucleotides read TGTGCCAGCAGTGACAGGGTTGGCTACACCTTC.

The chain couples TRBV28 to TRBJ1-5, with TRBD1 matching 11 bases. V was pared by 5 bases and J by 3 bases, with 9 bases of the junction left unmatched. This CDR3 has 17 residues. CDR1 is MDHEN, CDR2 SYDVKM, per germline. The CDR3 here is CASSADRGQTFNQPQHF. In DNA form, the CDR3 reads TGTGCCAGCAGTGCGGACAGGGGGCAGACTTTCAATCAGCCCCAGCATTTT.

By proportion, this clone is medium-sized. This chain links TRBV7-2 with TRBJ2-2; no clear D gene. Germline V CDR1 and CDR2: SGHTA, FQGNSA. The CDR3 consists of 14 residues. V gave up 2 bases and J gave up 6 bases, with 10 bases separating them. CDR3 DNA: TGTGCCAGCAGCTTATATTTGGCTTCCGGGGAGCTGTTTTTT. It specifies CASSLYLASGELFF.

This clone was detected a few times. The chain has TRBV6-4 and TRBJ2-3; the match to TRBD2 covers 11 bases. The CDR3 length is 15 residues. The J segment lost 5 bases and the V segment lost 6 bases, leaving 7 bases of the junction unmatched. The germline CDR1 and CDR2 sequences are MRHNA and SNTAGT. The CDR3 region is CASSYGTSGVDTQYF. The CDR3 DNA is TGTGCCAGCAGCTACGGGACTAGCGGTGTAGATACGCAGTATTTT.

This clone occurred many times. The chain links TRBV28 to TRBJ2-7; D not resolved. CDR1 MDHEN and CDR2 SYDVKM come from the germline V gene. The CDR3 has 13 residues. The V end was cut by 2 bases, the J end by 5 bases, with 10 bases between. The CDR3 protein is CASSLSQRDEQYF. DNA of the CDR3: TGTGCCAGCAGTTTAAGCCAGAGAGACGAGCAGTACTTC.